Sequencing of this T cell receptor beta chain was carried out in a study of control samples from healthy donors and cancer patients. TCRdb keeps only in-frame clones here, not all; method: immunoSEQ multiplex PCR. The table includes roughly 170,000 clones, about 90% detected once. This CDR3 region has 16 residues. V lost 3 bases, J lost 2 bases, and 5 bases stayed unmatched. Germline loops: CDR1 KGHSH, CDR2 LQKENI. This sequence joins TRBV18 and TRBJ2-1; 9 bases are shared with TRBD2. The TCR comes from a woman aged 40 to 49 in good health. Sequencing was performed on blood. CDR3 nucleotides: TGTGCCAGCTCACCGGAGCGGGGGGACGCCTACAATGAGCAGTTCTTC. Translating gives CASSPERGDAYNEQFF. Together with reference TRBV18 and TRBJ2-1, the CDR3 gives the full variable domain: NAGVMQNPRHLVRRRGQEARLRCSPMKGHSHVYWYRQLPEEGLKFMVYLQKENIIDESGMPKERFSAEFPKEGPSILRIQQVVRGDSAAYFCASSPERGDAYNEQFFGPGTRLTVL.